This paragraph covers one TCR beta chain sequence. The target antigen is unknown. TCRdb re-called clones via MiXCR from the PCR reads. The sample contains tens of thousands of clones, around 27% of which appear only once. This entry comes from a study of metastatic and nonmetastatic thyroid tumors. Study as a whole: From malignant and benign thyroid patients, repertoires in blood and in tumor or nodule tissue were compared.

Prior to thyroid surgery, none of the patients had received any treatment. Study-wide findings and caveats: Versus benign nodules, malignant thyroid tumors reportedly had significantly higher TCR beta diversity, in blood and tumor.

The V and J ends lost 2 bases and 1 base respectively, with 5 bases between them. The CDR3 length is 13 residues. The V gene's germline CDR1 is MNHEY and CDR2 SVGEGT. The V gene is TRBV6-2 or TRBV6-3, the J gene TRBJ1-2; D unclear. The TCR comes from a male donor with papillary thyroid cancer or a benign thyroid nodule (not recorded which). Some clones in this sample may be carry-over from other donors' samples. Sequenced material: blood. The CDR3 coding sequence is TGTGCCAGCAGTTACGCGGGTAACTATGGCTACACCTTC. Its translation is CASSYAGNYGYTF.